This T cell receptor (beta chain) was retrieved from a study of T cell repertoires in cytomegalovirus infection. Study overall: CMV infection and matching HLA type were both indicated by public TCR beta signatures. Study-wide points: The ex vivo response was dominated by HLA-C-restricted CMV-specific TCR beta clonotypes. CMV carriers with the relevant HLA were identified by cumulative public TCR beta family frequency.

This clonotype was found many times. No antigen is known for it. This CDR3 is 14 amino acids long. CDR1 is SGHTA and CDR2 is FQGNSA in the germline V gene. V was clipped by 7 bases and J by 1 base; unmatched bases: 6. TCRdb re-derived calls from the reads in MiXCR, one entry per CDR3 protein. This sample has some 220,000 distinct CDR3 sequences, with roughly an eighth found just once. The source of this sequence is a human donor in good health (CMV status not recorded). Some clones in this sample may be carry-over from other donors' samples. V and J are TRBV7-2 and TRBJ2-5, with 7 bases matching TRBD1. Material: PBMCs. DNA for the CDR3: TGTGCCAGCAACTCCAGGACAGGCCAAGAGACCCAGTACTTC. Its translation is CASNSRTGQETQYF.